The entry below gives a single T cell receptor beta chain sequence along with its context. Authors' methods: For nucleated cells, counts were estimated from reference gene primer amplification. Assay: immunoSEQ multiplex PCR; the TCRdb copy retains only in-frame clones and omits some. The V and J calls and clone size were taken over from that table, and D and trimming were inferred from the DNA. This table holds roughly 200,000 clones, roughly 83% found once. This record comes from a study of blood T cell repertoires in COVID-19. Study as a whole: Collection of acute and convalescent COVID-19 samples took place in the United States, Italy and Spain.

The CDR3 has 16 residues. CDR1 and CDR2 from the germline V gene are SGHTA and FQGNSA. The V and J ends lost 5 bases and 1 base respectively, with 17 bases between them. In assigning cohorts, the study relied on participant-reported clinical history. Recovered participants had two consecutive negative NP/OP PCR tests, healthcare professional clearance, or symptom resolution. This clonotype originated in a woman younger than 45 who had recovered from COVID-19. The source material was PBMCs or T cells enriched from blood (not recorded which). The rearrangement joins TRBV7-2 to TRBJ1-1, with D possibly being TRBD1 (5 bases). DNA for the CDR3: TGTGCCAGCAGCGTCGTGACAGTCAGTGCGAACACTGAAGCTTTCTTT. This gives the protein CASSVVTVSANTEAFF.